These 19 T cell receptor beta chains were all obtained from the same sample, sequenced in a study of blood T cell repertoires in COVID-19. Some clones are missing from TCRdb's copy, which holds only in-frame ones; the method was immunoSEQ multiplex PCR. The sample records some 200,000 clones, approximately 78% being singletons. The sequenced sample consisted of peripheral blood. These receptors originate from a woman aged 40 to 49 with acute or convalescent COVID-19.

This clone was counted once. This chain links TRBV6-6 with TRBJ2-1; D is perhaps TRBD2 (6 bases). The CDR3 spans 15 residues. V lost 3 bases and J lost 3, with 12 bases in between. Germline V gene lookup returns CDR1 MNHNY and CDR2 SVGAGI (reference sequence). CDR3 DNA sequence: TGTGCCAGCAGTTATAGCGGTGGAGTCTACAATGAGCAGTTCTTC. Protein product: CASSYSGGVYNEQFF.

J is TRBJ2-7 and V is TRBV9; D possibly corresponds to TRBD2 (6 bases). This CDR3 comprises 14 residues. Germline loops: CDR1 SGDLS, CDR2 YYNGEE. V was shortened by 3 bases and J by 2 bases, with 12 bases between the two germline ends. CDR3 in amino acids: CASSAGDWPYEQYF. CDR3 coding DNA: TGTGCCAGCAGCGCGGGGGACTGGCCCTACGAGCAGTACTTC.

This rearrangement joins TRBV5-1 to TRBJ2-3; the D is unclear. V shed 4 bases and J shed 0 bases, with 12 bases lying between them. CDR3 size: 15 residues. CDR1 SGHRS and CDR2 YFSETQ come from the germline V gene. CDR3 DNA: TGCGCCAGCAGCCCCAACGCGGTTAGCACAGATACGCAGTATTTT. Its translation: CASSPNAVSTDTQYF.

The chain uses TRBV4-1 and TRBJ2-1, with TRBD2 matching over 7 bases. Trimming cost V 3 bases and J 10 bases; bases outside gene matches: 3. The CDR3 totals 12 residues. Germline assignment: CDR1 MGHRA and CDR2 YSYEKL. CDR3 nucleotides: TGCGCCAGCAGCCAGGTCGGGGGGGAGCAGTTCTTC. It specifies CASSQVGGEQFF.

This chain connects TRBV5-6 to TRBJ2-1; no firm D call. Trimming cost V 2 bases and J 7 bases, with 7 bases left between them. Germline V CDR1 and CDR2: SGHDT, YYEEEE. The CDR3 runs 12 residues. The CDR3 loop is CASSFSRNEQFF. CDR3 DNA sequence: TGTGCCAGCAGCTTTTCCCGGAATGAGCAGTTCTTC.

The rearrangement uses TRBV14 and TRBJ1-1; D is unclear. The germline V gene has CDR1 SGHDN and CDR2 FVKESK. The V end lost 4 bases, the J end lost 2 bases, and 8 bases lay between the germline ends. There are 13 residues in the CDR3. The CDR3 DNA follows: TGTGCCAGCAGCCCATCCACAAACACTGAAGCTTTCTTT. Encoded protein: CASSPSTNTEAFF. The full variable domain, in which reference TRBV14 and TRBJ1-1 provide the parts outside the CDR3, is EAGVTQFPSHSVIEKGQTVTLRCDPISGHDNLYWYRRVMGKEIKFLLHFVKESKQDESGMPNNRFLAERTGGTYSTLKVQPAELEDSGVYFCASSPSTNTEAFFGQGTRLTVV.

The V call is TRBV29-1, the J call TRBJ2-7; D perhaps matches TRBD1 (5 bases). The CDR3 sequence is 17 residues long. V shed 0 bases and J shed 2 bases, with 20 bases lying between them. Germline V gene lookup returns CDR1 SQVTM and CDR2 ANQGSEA. CDR3 coding DNA: TGCAGCGTTGAAGATCAGGGCCACCGAAAGGCTGCCTACGAGCAGTACTTC. This encodes CSVEDQGHRKAAYEQYF.

V and J are TRBV6-5 and TRBJ2-3, with 7 bases aligning to TRBD2. Germline assignment: CDR1 MNHEY and CDR2 SVGAGI. The CDR3 length is 14 residues. Trimming at V came to 7 bases and at J to 0 bases, leaving 4 bases not matched to a gene. Written as DNA, the CDR3 is TGTGCCAGCATACCCGGGGGGAGCACAGATACGCAGTATTTT. Protein product: CASIPGGSTDTQYF.

The chain uses TRBV7-3 and TRBJ2-3, with 16 bases identical to TRBD2. The CDR3 sequence is 15 residues long. Germline-derived CDR1 and CDR2 are SGHTA and FQGTGA. The J segment lost 11 bases and the V segment lost 5 bases, leaving 7 bases of the junction unmatched. The CDR3 reads CASSAGTSGGGQQYF. Written as DNA, the CDR3 is TGTGCCAGCAGCGCCGGGACTAGCGGGGGGGGCCAGCAGTATTTT.

The V and J genes are TRBV7-2 and TRBJ2-5; the D gene is possibly TRBD2 (5 bases). The CDR3 consists of 16 residues. Trimming stripped 2 bases from V and 5 bases from J, with 18 bases between. In germline, CDR1 is SGHTA, CDR2 FQGNSA. This chain's CDR3 is CASSLRSGLTGETQYF. In DNA, the CDR3 is TGTGCCAGCAGCTTAAGGAGCGGACTCACCGGGGAGACCCAGTACTTC.

Only a few counts were recorded for this clone. The chain links TRBV10-3 to TRBJ2-1, with TRBD2 identical over 7 bases. V lost 10 bases, J lost 6 bases, and 15 bases stayed unmatched. This CDR3 has 15 residues. Germline assignment: CDR1 ENHRY and CDR2 SYGVKD. The CDR3 protein is CATGSSGFGRNEQFF. The CDR3 DNA is TGTGCCACCGGCTCTAGCGGATTCGGTCGCAATGAGCAGTTCTTC.

This sequence joins TRBV10-3 and TRBJ2-5; 8 positions agree with TRBD1. The length of the CDR3 is 23 residues. The germline CDR1 and CDR2 sequences are ENHRY and SYGVKD. V lost 0 bases, J lost 2 bases, and 26 bases stayed unmatched. CDR3 in DNA: TGTGCCATCAGTGAGTCTACAGGGGGATTGGGCGGGCATCCCGAGGGATGGCAAGAGACCCAGTACTTC. It encodes CAISESTGGLGGHPEGWQETQYF.

V and J are TRBV13 and TRBJ1-6, with D tentatively TRBD1 (6 bases). V was cut by 5 bases and J by 5 bases, with 13 bases left in between. Per the germline V gene, CDR1 is PRHDT and CDR2 is FYEKMQ (reference sequence). The CDR3 consists of 15 residues. The CDR3 region is CASSLGGLNNSPLHF. The CDR3, as DNA: TGTGCCAGCAGCCTCGGGGGGCTCAATAATTCACCCCTCCACTTT.

The V gene is TRBV11-3, the J gene TRBJ2-3; TRBD2 is a possible D gene (5 bases). The germline V gene has CDR1 SGHNT and CDR2 YENEEA. Trimming took 3 bases from V and 5 from J, leaving 12 bases between them. The length of the CDR3 is 14 residues. The CDR3 loop is CASSFRGSEDTQYF. The CDR3 coding sequence is TGTGCCAGCAGCTTTAGAGGGAGTGAAGATACGCAGTATTTT.

The chain combines TRBV2 with TRBJ1-2, with 7 bases aligning to TRBD1. Germline CDR1 reads SNHLY; CDR2 reads FYNNEI. The CDR3 is 13 residues long. V trimming: 8 bases; J trimming: 3 bases; junction bases outside the gene matches: 6. CDR3 nucleotide sequence: TGTGCCAGCCAGACAGGGCGGGACTATGGCTACACCTTC. Its protein is CASQTGRDYGYTF.

The chain carries TRBV25-1 and TRBJ2-7; D gene unclear. Germline CDR1 MGHDK, CDR2 SYGVNS. V dropped 4 bases and J dropped 0 bases, with 10 bases sitting between them. CDR3 length equals 14 residues. CDR3: CASSVVGDSYEQYF. In DNA form, the CDR3 reads TGTGCCAGCAGTGTCGTGGGCGACTCCTACGAGCAGTACTTC.

The rearrangement joins TRBV4-3 to TRBJ2-3, with TRBD2 as a possible D gene (5 bases). This CDR3 comprises 13 residues. The germline V gene encodes CDR1 LGHNA and CDR2 YSLEER. V was pared by 1 base and J by 5 bases, with 7 bases between. CDR3 sequence: CASSQVGEDTQYF. DNA for the CDR3: TGCGCCAGCAGCCAAGTCGGGGAAGATACGCAGTATTTT.

The chain combines TRBV4-3 with TRBJ1-5, with D unclear. The germline gives CDR1 LGHNA, CDR2 YSLEER. The CDR3 runs 15 residues. V lost 5 bases and J 7 bases, leaving 18 bases between the germline ends. CDR3 region: CASSSSLSAGQPQHF. The CDR3 DNA reads as TGCGCCAGCAGCTCGAGTCTGAGCGCGGGGCAGCCCCAGCATTTT.

The rearrangement joins TRBV7-2 to TRBJ1-1; the D gene is possibly TRBD1 (5 bases). The germline V and J ends were trimmed by 6 bases and 0 bases, with 11 bases remaining between them. Per germline, CDR1 SGHTA and CDR2 FQGNSA. The CDR3 covers 14 residues. The CDR3 nucleotides are TGTGCCAGCAGACTGGGACTTCTGAACACTGAAGCTTTCTTT. This translates into CASRLGLLNTEAFF.